This TCR beta chain was found in a study of early T cells in non-severe SARS-CoV-2 infection. Trimming stripped 4 bases from V and 0 bases from J, with 17 bases between. Germline V gene sequence: CDR1 SGHDN, CDR2 FVKESK. The CDR3 has 17 amino acids. Attachment of unique molecular identifiers to individual cDNA molecules was performed. TCRdb reprocessed the 5' RACE reads via MiXCR and lists one record per CDR3 protein. The sample has tens of thousands of distinct CDR3 sequences; 10% to 15% are singletons. The TCR comes from an adult who was a healthcare worker with PCR-confirmed SARS-CoV-2 infection or an uninfected control (not recorded which). The chain recombines TRBV14 with TRBJ2-3; D possibly corresponds to TRBD2 (5 bases). The specimen sequenced was whole blood. CDR3: CASSRLGVVTSTDTQYF. CDR3 nucleotides: TGTGCCAGCAGCCGCCTCGGGGTGGTAACTAGCACAGATACGCAGTATTTT.